This TCR beta chain was captured in a study of blood T cells in healthy people across ages. The study recruited healthy Caucasian donors from Russia who were aged about 6 to 100. Researchers collected about 9.1 milliliters of peripheral blood from every single donor. It was with a sample-barcoded 5' primer and a J-beta primer mix that a second PCR of roughly 7 to 12 cycles was run. TCRdb redid the calling of the 5' RACE reads with MiXCR, one entry per CDR3 protein. The sample has over 600,000 distinct CDR3 sequences, around three fifths seen once. This CDR3 spans 17 amino acids. Trimming removed 2 bases from V and 2 bases from J; junction bases left unmatched: 7. The germline gives CDR1 SGHKS, CDR2 YYEKEE (reference sequence).

The rearrangement uses TRBV5-5 and TRBJ2-6; TRBD1 aligns across 7 bases. The sample comprised blood. This receptor was obtained from a middle-aged man in good health. The CDR3 loop is CASSLQDRATGANVLTF. In nucleotides, the CDR3 is TGTGCCAGCAGCTTACAAGACAGGGCGACTGGGGCCAACGTCCTGACTTTC. Looking up the rest from reference TRBV5-5 and TRBJ2-6 gives the full variable domain: DAGVTQSPTHLIKTRGQQVTLRCSPISGHKSVSWYQQVLGQGPQFIFQYYEKEERGRGNFPDRFSARQFPNYSSELNVNALLLGDSALYLCASSLQDRATGANVLTFGAGSRLTVL.